A selection of T cell receptor beta chains follows, all from one sample in a study of T cells in localized non-small cell lung cancer. Data came from immunoSEQ multiplex PCR; TCRdb stores just in-frame clones and leaves some out. The repertoire has roughly 39,000 clones, roughly nine tenths of them found once; the top ten carry about 11%. This specimen was PBMCs, taken before any cancer treatment. The origin of the receptors is a woman aged 35 to 75 with stage II lung adenocarcinoma. Each CDR3 is given with its conserved first and last residue. A D gene is named only where the DNA matches it firmly. Size is stated for part of the rows, as once, few or many counts, or as a class when the clone is expanded.

J gene,clone size,CDR3 length,D gene,V gene,CDR3 DNA,CDR3 protein
TRBJ2-3,NA,15,NA,TRBV5-1,TGCGCCAGCAGCCCAGGGTTGGGGGACACAGATACGCAGTATTTT,CASSPGLGDTDTQYF
TRBJ2-1,NA,17,TRBD2,TRBV9,TGTGCCAGCAGCGTCCCCTCGGGGGGGACGGATCACAATGAGCAGTTCTTC,CASSVPSGGTDHNEQFF
TRBJ2-1,NA,19,TRBD2,TRBV27,TGTGCCAGCAGTTTACTTTGGACGACTAGCGGGGGGGCGGGAAATGAGCAGTTCTTC,CASSLLWTTSGGAGNEQFF
TRBJ1-1,once,12,NA,TRBV10-2,TGCGCCAGCAGGGCGGTTGAAGGTGAAGCTTTCTTT,CASRAVEGEAFF
TRBJ1-1,NA,15,NA,TRBV6-6,TGTGCCAGCAGTCCGCACGGGGAGTCACACACTGAAGCTTTCTTT,CASSPHGESHTEAFF
TRBJ2-3,NA,12,NA,TRBV19,TGTGCCAGTATCGGTTCAACAGATACGCAGTATTTT,CASIGSTDTQYF
TRBJ2-5,NA,14,NA,TRBV5-1,TGCGCCAGCAGCTTGACGGGGGGCGAGGAGACCCAGTACTTC,CASSLTGGEETQYF
TRBJ1-5,NA,16,NA,TRBV12-5,TGTGCTAGTGGTTTGGTAGACAGGTATAGCAATCAGCCCCAGCATTTT,CASGLVDRYSNQPQHF
TRBJ2-7,NA,14,TRBD1,TRBV6-5,TGTGCCAGCAGACGAGACAGGGACGGCTACGAGCAGTACTTC,CASRRDRDGYEQYF
TRBJ2-6,NA,15,NA,TRBV9,TGTGCCAGCAGCGGGTCAGGGTCTGGGGCCAACGTCCTGACTTTC,CASSGSGSGANVLTF
TRBJ2-7,NA,13,TRBD1,TRBV28,TGTGCCAGCAGGGACAGGCCAGATACGTGGCAGTACTTC,CASRDRPDTWQYF
TRBJ2-5,NA,15,TRBD1,TRBV6-6,TGTGCCAGCAGCCAACAGGGGGGCACATGGGAGACCCAGTACTTC,CASSQQGGTWETQYF
TRBJ1-1,NA,13,NA,TRBV11-1,TGTGCCAGCAGGCTCGGCAGAAACACTGAAGCTTTCTTT,CASRLGRNTEAFF
TRBJ2-5,NA,18,TRBD1,TRBV7-6,TGTGCCAGCAGCTTAGGGGCAGGGGGTTCGTCCTTCCGAGAGACCCAGTACTTC,CASSLGAGGSSFRETQYF
TRBJ1-2,NA,13,NA,TRBV5-4,TGTGCCAGCAGCTTGGTGGCGGGGGATGGCTACACCTTC,CASSLVAGDGYTF
TRBJ1-1,once,15,NA,TRBV19,TGTGCCAGTAGTATAGGGCAGGGAGAGAGCACTGAAGCTTTCTTT,CASSIGQGESTEAFF
TRBJ2-1,NA,15,NA,TRBV2,TGTGCCAGCAGCGAGGACAGCCTCTTGGGCAATGAGCAGTTCTTC,CASSEDSLLGNEQFF
TRBJ2-3,NA,16,TRBD1,TRBV11-3,TGTGCCAGCAGCTCCGGGAACAGGGGTGGCACAGATACGCAGTATTTT,CASSSGNRGGTDTQYF
TRBJ1-2,NA,11,NA,TRBV6-1,TGTGCCAGCACCATTAACTATGGCTACACCTTC,CASTINYGYTF
TRBJ2-5,once,14,NA,TRBV7-2,TGTGCCAGCAGCTTTAGGTCTCGTAAGGAGACCCAGTACTTC,CASSFRSRKETQYF
TRBJ1-2,NA,16,NA,TRBV28,TGTGCCAGCAATTCCCCAAGAGGGGGGAAGAACTATGGCTACACCTTC,CASNSPRGGKNYGYTF
TRBJ2-7,NA,13,NA,TRBV7-6,TGTGCCAGCAGCTTAGGGGACGCCTACGAGCAGTACTTC,CASSLGDAYEQYF
TRBJ2-2,NA,15,TRBD1,TRBV2,TGTGCCAGCAAGAGGGACAGGGCGGACACCGGGGAGCTGTTTTTT,CASKRDRADTGELFF
TRBJ2-1,NA,14,TRBD2,TRBV6-1,TGTGCCAGCACCCTCGGGGGGGATTACAATGAGCAGTTCTTC,CASTLGGDYNEQFF
TRBJ1-1,NA,13,NA,TRBV28,TGTGCCAGCAGTTTAAAAAGGGGGACTGAAGCTTTCTTT,CASSLKRGTEAFF
TRBJ1-4,NA,13,NA,TRBV5-5,TGTGCCAGCAGCTTGGGCCCCCTTGAAAAACTGTTTTTT,CASSLGPLEKLFF
TRBJ2-7,NA,15,NA,TRBV11-1,TGTGCCAGCAGCTACTCACAGGGAGAAAGCCACGAGCAGTACTTC,CASSYSQGESHEQYF
TRBJ1-1,few,14,NA,TRBV6-6,TGTGCCAGCAGTGTCACGCAACCGAACACTGAAGCTTTCTTT,CASSVTQPNTEAFF
TRBJ2-7,NA,11,NA,TRBV2,TGTGCCGGCTCAGGACTCTACGAGCAGTACTTC,CAGSGLYEQYF
TRBJ2-3,NA,13,NA,TRBV5-4,TGTGCCAGCAGCTTGGGTCCTAAAGATACGCAGTATTTT,CASSLGPKDTQYF
TRBJ2-5,NA,13,NA,TRBV9,TGTGCCAGCAGCCCCACGAGGAGTGGGACCCAGTACTTC,CASSPTRSGTQYF
TRBJ2-5,NA,16,TRBD2,TRBV19,TGTGCCAGTAGTATTCTTAGGACTAGCGGTCAAGAGACCCAGTACTTC,CASSILRTSGQETQYF
TRBJ1-5,NA,14,NA,TRBV18,TGTGCCAGCTCACCAATTAATAGCAATCAGCCCCAGCATTTT,CASSPINSNQPQHF
TRBJ2-7,NA,11,NA,TRBV7-2,TGTGCCAGCAGCGAATGGCACGAGCAGTACTTC,CASSEWHEQYF
TRBJ1-6,NA,15,NA,TRBV4-1,TGCGCCAGCAGCCAAGATCTCGGGGGGTATTCACCCCTCCACTTT,CASSQDLGGYSPLHF
TRBJ1-5,NA,15,NA,TRBV5-5,TGTGCCAGCAGCTTGGAGAACAGATACAATCAGCCCCAGCATTTT,CASSLENRYNQPQHF
TRBJ1-2,NA,14,TRBD1,TRBV28,TGTGCCAGCAGATATTCGGACAGGGGGTATGGCTACACCTTC,CASRYSDRGYGYTF